This T cell receptor beta chain is drawn from a study of CD8 T cells in ankylosing spondylitis listed by TCRdb under 2017. In terms of the full investigation: The study set out to find disease-linked TCR variants by profiling T cell receptor beta repertoires in ankylosing spondylitis patients and healthy donors. The full study cohort was made up of 20 to 25 ankylosing spondylitis patients and some 100 healthy donors. Samples of peripheral blood were taken, and for ankylosing spondylitis patients, synovial fluid was collected as well. Here is what the overall study found, with its caveats: In peripheral blood, the disease-linked clones were found at relatively low frequencies and had a CD8+ phenotype. A TCR beta motif made up of several highly homologous amino acid variants appeared to be characteristic of blood from ankylosing spondylitis patients. Some motif variants were previously reported in synovial fluid and blood of reactive arthritis patients, suggesting common disease-initiation mechanisms. Significant enrichment of the disease-linked clones was reported in matched synovial fluid samples from ankylosing spondylitis patients.

Spanning cysteine to phenylalanine, the CDR3 consists of 16 amino acids. Just the 48-base CDR3 DNA is kept, in frame starting at base 1. Based on the germline V gene, the CDR1 and CDR2 sequences are SGHTA and FQGNSA. The junction shows trimming of 1 base on V and 2 bases on J, and the gene matches do not reach 3 bases of it. Sequencer: Illumina HiSeq 2500. Quantitative 5'-RACE with molecular barcodes was the method used to prepare the TCR beta libraries. On the study's bioinformatics: To identify disease-linked TCR variants, a new computational method was used, one built on a probabilistic model of VDJ rearrangement. TCRdb trimmed public reads at Q25 via fastp, called clones via MiXCR and kept in-frame beta chains. Rows with a matching CDR3 protein are joined into one entry that keeps the most common DNA and genes. The V and J calls shown here were made by TCRdb, not taken from the authors' results. Counted in this sample were 100,000 to 150,000 distinct CDR3 sequences; 15% to 20% of them appeared once. The biggest ten clones account for roughly a third of the sample.

This clonotype was picked up a small number of times. No antigen is known for it. No much larger clone is present one base from it, and per-base qualities are unavailable. Recombination connected TRBV7-2 to TRBJ2-5; 11 of the junction bases match TRBD2. The sequence was collected from a male donor with ankylosing spondylitis. The sample comprised blood, either unsorted or a sorted T cell fraction (not recorded which). The DNA reads TGTGCCAGCAGCTTAGAAATAGCGGGAGGGCAAGAGACCCAGTACTTC. This gives the protein CASSLEIAGGQETQYF.